This T cell receptor beta chain was captured in a study of cytomegalovirus exposure and HLA in healthy donors. To note about this clone: Its target is not known.

This CDR3 has 16 residues. Per germline, CDR1 LNHDA and CDR2 SQIVND (reference sequence). Trimming removed 7 bases from V and 4 bases from J, with 22 bases in between. Nominal health characterized the donors when sampled, though unrecorded immune exposures were likely. The study, taken as a whole, reports: Several of the most significant clusters appeared, in a later analysis, to be linked to common viral pathogens. Three CMV-associated chains were confirmed in vitro to be specific for CMV antigens. A further, later analysis showed that HLA-associated TCR beta chains (compared with equally common others) were more clonally expanded.

In the PCR, 60 Vbeta and 13 Jbeta primers were used. Libraries were prepared by immunoSEQ multiplex PCR; TCRdb keeps only in-frame clonotypes and omits some of them. The sample holds some 56,000 clones, roughly 79% seen once. The V and J genes are TRBV19 and TRBJ1-2, with a tentative D call TRBD1 (6 bases). The clonotype was recovered from a man in his forties or fifties in good health and CMV-seronegative. Sequencing was done on a sample of PBMCs. CDR3 amino acids: CASNSLIRGGVYGYTF. The CDR3, as DNA: TGTGCCAGTAACTCCCTCATTAGGGGGGGCGTCTATGGCTACACCTTC.